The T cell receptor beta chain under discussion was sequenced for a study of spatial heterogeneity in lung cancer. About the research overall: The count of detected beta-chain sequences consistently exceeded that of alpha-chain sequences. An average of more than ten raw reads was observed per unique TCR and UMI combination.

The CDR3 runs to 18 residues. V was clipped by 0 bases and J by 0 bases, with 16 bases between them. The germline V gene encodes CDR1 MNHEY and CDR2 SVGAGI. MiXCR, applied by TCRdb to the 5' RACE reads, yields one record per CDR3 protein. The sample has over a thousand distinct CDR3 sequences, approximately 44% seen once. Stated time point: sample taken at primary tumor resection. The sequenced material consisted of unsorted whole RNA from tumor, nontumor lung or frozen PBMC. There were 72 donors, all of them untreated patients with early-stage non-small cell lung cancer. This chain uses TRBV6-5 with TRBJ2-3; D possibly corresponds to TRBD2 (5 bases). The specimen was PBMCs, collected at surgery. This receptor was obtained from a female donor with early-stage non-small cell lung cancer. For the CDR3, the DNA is TGTGCCAGCAGTTACTCGCCCGGGAATGGCGTGAGCACAGATACGCAGTATTTT. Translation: CASSYSPGNGVSTDTQYF.